Sequencing of this TCR beta chain was carried out in a study of cytomegalovirus exposure and HLA in healthy donors (dated by TCRdb to about 2017). The study in broad terms: In an earlier analysis of some 550 of the donors, 276 Gb of sequence data and 90 million to 120 million unique TCR beta sequences from some 170 million T cells were reported. Donor age, sex, ethnicity and CMV serostatus were compiled together with the repertoire data. Among the approximately 400 genotyped donors, roughly 80% belonged to the genetic ancestry cluster associated with self-reported Caucasian donors. An earlier analysis of 587 of the donors applied high-throughput TCR beta sequencing to assess whether each TCR beta V gene segment acted as functional or pseudogenic. All discovery cohort repertoires had been generated using a single sequencing platform. Along with the 666-subject first cohort, a separate validation cohort of over a hundred different subjects was used. Roughly five DR-DQ haplotypes were treated as single units for association and clustering because of strong linkage in the cohort. Rather than using new phenotypic data, the later analysis identified candidate immune exposures from TCR beta sequences and from how often those sequences occurred across donors. Class I and class II HLA loci were covered by the typing at four-digit resolution. To predict cytomegalovirus infection status, the study brought together high-throughput TCR immunosequencing, statistical association of individual TCRs with disease status, and machine learning. Roughly 300 gigabases of sequencing data and around 87 million unique TCR sequences were included in an early release covering roughly 700 HLA-typed donors. Genome-wide SNP genotypes for about 60% of the roughly 670 donors were used in a later genetic analysis, which treated that subset as a discovery cohort. The study was designed to test whether signatures of past pathogen exposure could be identified by cataloging public T cell receptors. A later analysis re-analyzed previously published TCR beta repertoires from several hundred donors and added high-resolution HLA genotyping to study TCR occurrence patterns. The number of typed donors differed by locus: roughly 620-640 for A, B, C, DRB1 and DQB1; approximately 530 for DQA1; 606 for DPA1; and around 490 for DPB1. Across around 400 genotyped donors of the cohort, an average of roughly 200,000 unique TCR beta nucleotide sequences per donor were sequenced, and approximately 17% of those sequences were non-productive. The T cell repertoires of about 700 subjects were profiled by immunosequencing and related to cytomegalovirus serostatus.

The method behind the library was the immunoSEQ multiplex PCR assay. The multiplex PCR relied on a mix of 60 forward primers for TCR Vbeta segments and 13 reverse primers for TCR Jbeta segments. A multiplex PCR assay on genomic DNA amplified the CDR3 region of rearranged TCR beta genes. The Illumina HiSeq System was used to sequence the amplified TCR beta libraries as 87-base-pair reads. Turning to the authors' computational methods: Across the 500 to 850 repertoires, a later analysis counted 80 million or so unique TCR beta chains, 9 million to 14 million of which were shared by at least two donors. Raw reads were error-corrected and collapsed into unique sequences by a nearest-neighbor algorithm in which closely related sequences were merged to remove PCR and sequencing errors. CDR3 sequences were aligned to IMGT reference sequences to assign V, D and J gene segments. Each retained sequence needed at least a six-nucleotide match to both a V gene segment and a J gene segment. A rearrangement counted as productive if the CDR3 had no stop codons and remained in frame with V and J, and every other rearrangement counted as non-productive. CDR3 was defined by IMGT convention, running from the second conserved V-encoded cysteine to the conserved J-encoded phenylalanine. The earlier analysis of some 540 of the donors excluded any sequence lacking an unambiguous match to a single V gene segment. In an earlier analysis of approximately 550 of the donors, V segments were called functional above 56.7% productive rearrangements and were called segregating when the between-donor standard deviation exceeded 5%. A statistical classification framework was built for diagnosing cytomegalovirus status from the catalog of TCR beta chain sequences. V and J gene assignment, in a later analysis, came from comparing TCR nucleotide sequences with IMGT/GENE-DB human TR gene sequences. The TCRdist pipeline was used in a later analysis to assign CDR3 sequences and most-parsimonious VDJ recombination scenarios. A later analysis defined each TCR beta chain by its CDR3 amino acid sequence plus V-gene family, and excluded reads lacking a unique V-gene family. As a way to deal with suspected cross-contamination and a sequencing artifact, a later analysis dropped approximately 570 nucleotide sequences that were highly shared and had low generation probability. For each public chain, a later analysis derived a clonal expansion index from normalized ranks of inferred template counts within each repertoire. A later analysis computed generation probabilities with a VDJ recombination model fitted to out-of-frame rearrangements, and checked the results against IGoR. In a later analysis, TCR-TCR, TCR-HLA and TCR-CMV co-occurrence was scored with hypergeometric tests, and a repertoire-size bias correction was applied to TCR pairs. False discovery rates were estimated in a later analysis by permuting HLA or CMV assignments 20 times. A later analysis grouped co-occurring TCRs with DBSCAN, adding TCRdist sequence similarity when clustering within HLA-allele-positive subsets. Co-occurrence clustering excluded repertoires with fewer than 30,000 or more than 120,000 public chains, plus five with anomalous nucleotide sharing. Drawn from immuneACCESS, this table holds only the in-frame rearrangements with V and J called that TCRdb kept. Clones are partly lost; checked studies trace under half to an unresolved V gene and leave the rest unexplained. The V and J calls and clone size are taken from that table; D and trimming were inferred from the DNA. This sample comprises some 200,000 clones, about 81% of them detected only once. The biggest ten clones account for 2.2% of the sample.

V is clipped by 4 bases and J by 0 bases, and the sequence between their germline boundaries is 7 bases long. The CDR3 starts with the cysteine, ends with the phenylalanine, and has 14 residues. Here the CDR3 DNA is all that survives: 42 bases in frame from base 1. In the germline V gene, CDR1 corresponds to SGHTA and CDR2 to FQGNSA. In total, just over 650 healthy bone marrow donors made up the cohort. At the time of sampling, all cohort members were nominally healthy, though unrecorded immune exposures were likely present. The donor tested CMV seronegative, placing the donor among the 350 or so seronegative members of the cohort. Every donor gave a peripheral blood sample, and the peripheral blood mononuclear cells from that sample were used for TCR beta sequencing. The Qiagen DNeasy Blood Extraction Kit was used to extract genomic DNA from the blood cell samples. Beyond this particular receptor, the publication reports: In a later analysis, most CMV-associated TCR beta chains were found to appear HLA-restricted, with HLA associations seemingly driven largely by CMV exposure. Broadly in line with IMGT annotations, most TCR beta V segments showed up in productive rearrangements about 87% or about 30% of the time in an earlier analysis of under 700 of the donors. According to a later analysis, parvovirus B19, influenza, CMV and Epstein-Barr virus appeared linked to several top co-occurrence clusters. The study listed 150 to 200 TCR beta chains as associated with cytomegalovirus. A later analysis found that HLA-associated TCR beta chains were more clonally expanded and had lower generation probabilities than equally common non-associated chains. Presence/absence analyses assumed roughly uniform sequencing depth across donors, an assumption that may not hold. Most TCR sequences were seen in very few donors, while some public TCRs were found in many individuals. Specific HLA alleles were associated with some 15,000 TCR beta sequences at a false discovery rate of 0.05 in a later analysis. Strong co-occurrence of HLA alleles, especially DR and DQ, made assigning TCR associations to individual alleles difficult. About 17 rarely observed V segments, including chromosome 9 orphons, were excluded from the earlier analysis of some 590 of the donors because counts were too low. A later analysis found that TCR association rates varied across HLA loci, with DRB1 alleles showing the most associated TCRs and HLA-C alleles the fewest. A cluster of highly shared sequence variants was judged likely to represent a technical artifact of the sequencing pipeline. An association between a missense DCLRE1C variant and V-gene and J-gene trimming of TCR beta chains was found in a later genetic analysis and replicated in an independent cohort. In vitro tests confirmed that a few of the cytomegalovirus-associated TCR beta chains recognize cytomegalovirus antigens. The only immune exposure information available for the cohort was CMV serostatus. Compared with the 666-donor mean, donors in an Asian-associated ancestry cluster had fewer N-insertions in productive TCRs, according to a later genetic analysis. Only TCR beta chains were sequenced in this cohort, and the absence of alpha or paired-chain data limited detectable features. Cytomegalovirus status was reported to be diagnosed by the classifier with high specificity and sensitivity in both the original and validation cohorts. A further reported finding was that TCR beta sequences accurately predicted the HLA-A and HLA-B alleles for most subjects in the first cohort. Linkage disequilibrium might explain the correlated functional status among segregating V segments, but an unknown experimental factor could not be ruled out. Some IMGT-functional V segments, including TRBV6-2 and TRBV6-3, could not be distinguished by the 87-base-pair reads and were therefore excluded. HLA typing was unavailable for some donors at each locus, so association tests used only the typed subset. The authors suggested that the approach could potentially be extended to other disease states and immunological phenotypes.

Details on this clone: Its antigen is unknown. Base qualities are not provided; no much larger clone lies one nucleotide away.

This clonotype originated in a woman in her twenties or thirties in good health and CMV-seronegative. This receptor chain uses TRBV7-2 and TRBJ1-5; there is no confident call for the D gene. The sequencing input was PBMCs. The CDR3 reads as follows: CASSSPDSNQPQHF. The DNA sequence follows: TGTGCCAGCAGCTCCCCAGATAGCAATCAGCCCCAGCATTTT.